This T cell receptor (beta chain) appears in the sequencing data of a study of cytomegalovirus exposure and HLA in healthy donors. J was trimmed by 0 bases and V by 1 base; bases with no gene match: 4. The CDR3 consists of 16 residues. Germline V gene sequence: CDR1 SGHDT, CDR2 YYEEEE. The PCR contained 60 Vbeta and 13 Jbeta primers. Assay used: immunoSEQ multiplex PCR; TCRdb lists only in-frame clones, some missing. The repertoire consists of 70,000 to 90,000 clones, with roughly 77% occurring once and the leading ten covering approximately 2.1%. This receptor was obtained from a man aged 40-50 years in good health and CMV-seronegative. The specimen sequenced was PBMCs. The chain employs TRBV5-6 and TRBJ1-5; 7 nucleotides align to TRBD1. The CDR3 reads CASSLNRGISNQPQHF. As DNA, the CDR3 is TGTGCCAGCAGCTTGAACAGGGGCATTAGCAATCAGCCCCAGCATTTT.